The source of this TCR beta chain is a study of cytomegalovirus exposure and HLA in healthy donors. PCR was performed using 60 Vbeta and 13 Jbeta primers. Profiled with immunoSEQ multiplex PCR; TCRdb holds only in-frame clones, not every one. Here the sample spans about 220,000 clones, more than 65% being singletons. In germline, CDR1 is MNHNS, CDR2 SASEGT. With 1 base removed from V and 1 base from J, the gap between germline ends came to 8 bases. CDR3 length: 15 residues. Whole-study findings and limits: Cytomegalovirus-associated TCR beta chains were listed, numbering around 150. In a later analysis, at a false discovery rate of 0.05, 15,000 to 20,000 TCR beta sequences matched HLA alleles. In an earlier analysis, in approximately 570 donors, most V segments appeared productive either ~87% or ~30% of the time.

This clone appeared a few times. The target antigen is unknown. The sample consisted of PBMCs. V is TRBV6-1 and J is TRBJ1-5; D gene uncertain. This TCR derives from a young man in good health and CMV-seronegative. The CDR3 is CASSEGAHSNQPQHF. CDR3 sequence (DNA): TGTGCCAGCAGTGAAGGGGCACACAGCAATCAGCCCCAGCATTTT.